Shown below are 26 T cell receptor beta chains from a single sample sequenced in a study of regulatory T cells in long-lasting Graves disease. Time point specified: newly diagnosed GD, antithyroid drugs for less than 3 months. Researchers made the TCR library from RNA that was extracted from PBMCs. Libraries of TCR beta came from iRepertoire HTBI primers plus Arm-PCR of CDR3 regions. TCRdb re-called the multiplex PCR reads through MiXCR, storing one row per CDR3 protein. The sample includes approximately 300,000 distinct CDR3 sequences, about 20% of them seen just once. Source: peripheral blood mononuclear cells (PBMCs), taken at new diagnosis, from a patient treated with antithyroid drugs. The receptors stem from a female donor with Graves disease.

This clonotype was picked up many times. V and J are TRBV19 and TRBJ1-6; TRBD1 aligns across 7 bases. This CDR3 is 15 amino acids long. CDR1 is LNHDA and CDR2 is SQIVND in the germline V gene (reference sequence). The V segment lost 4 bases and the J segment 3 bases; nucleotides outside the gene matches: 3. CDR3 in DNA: TGTGCCAGTAGTACCGGGGACAGCTATAATTCACCCCTCCACTTT. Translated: CASSTGDSYNSPLHF.

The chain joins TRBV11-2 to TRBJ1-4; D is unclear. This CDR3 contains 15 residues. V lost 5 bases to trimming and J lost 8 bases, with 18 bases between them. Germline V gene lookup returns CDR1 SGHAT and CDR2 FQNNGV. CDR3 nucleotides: TGTGCCAGCAGCCTGTACGGAGTAGATGGGGAAAAACTGTTTTTT. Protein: CASSLYGVDGEKLFF.

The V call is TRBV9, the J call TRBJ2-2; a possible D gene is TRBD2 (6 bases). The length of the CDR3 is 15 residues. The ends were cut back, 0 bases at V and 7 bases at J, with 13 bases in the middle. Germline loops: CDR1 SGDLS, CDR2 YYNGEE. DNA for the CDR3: TGTGCCAGCAGCGTAGCCGGGGGTCCGGGCGGGGAGCTGTTTTTT. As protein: CASSVAGGPGGELFF.

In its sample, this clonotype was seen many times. As DNA, the CDR3 is TGTGCCAGCAGTCGGACTAGCGGGAGAGGATACAATGAGCAGTTCTTC. The encoded protein is CASSRTSGRGYNEQFF. The rearrangement links TRBV12-3 or TRBV12-4 to TRBJ2-1; 13 nucleotides line up with TRBD2. The CDR3 runs 16 residues. The J segment lost 4 bases and the V segment lost 5 bases, leaving 5 bases of the junction unmatched.

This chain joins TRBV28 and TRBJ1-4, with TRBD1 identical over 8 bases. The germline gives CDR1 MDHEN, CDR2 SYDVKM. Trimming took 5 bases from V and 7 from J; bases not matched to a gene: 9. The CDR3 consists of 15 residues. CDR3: CASSIIGQGGEKLFF. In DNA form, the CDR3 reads TGTGCCAGCAGTATCATTGGACAGGGTGGTGAAAAACTGTTTTTT. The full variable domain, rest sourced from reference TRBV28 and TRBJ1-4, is DVKVTQSSRYLVKRTGEKVFLECVQDMDHENMFWYRQDPGLGLRLIYFSYDVKMKEKGDIPEGYSVSREKKERFSLILESASTNQTSMYLCASSIIGQGGEKLFFGSGTQLSVL.

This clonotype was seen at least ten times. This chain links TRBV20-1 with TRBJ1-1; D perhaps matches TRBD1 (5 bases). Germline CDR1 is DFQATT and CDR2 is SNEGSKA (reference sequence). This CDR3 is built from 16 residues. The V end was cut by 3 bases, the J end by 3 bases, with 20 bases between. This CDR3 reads CSASRQGPGWDTEAFF. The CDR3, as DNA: TGCAGTGCTAGCAGGCAGGGCCCGGGGTGGGACACTGAAGCTTTCTTT.

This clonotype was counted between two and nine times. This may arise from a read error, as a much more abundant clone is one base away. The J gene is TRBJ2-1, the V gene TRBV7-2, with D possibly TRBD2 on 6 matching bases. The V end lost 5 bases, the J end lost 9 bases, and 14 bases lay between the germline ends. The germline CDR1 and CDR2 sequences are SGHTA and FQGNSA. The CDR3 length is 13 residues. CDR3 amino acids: CASSRSAEGEQFF. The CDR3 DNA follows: TGTGCCAGCAGCCGTAGTGCGGAGGGTGAGCAGTTCTTC.

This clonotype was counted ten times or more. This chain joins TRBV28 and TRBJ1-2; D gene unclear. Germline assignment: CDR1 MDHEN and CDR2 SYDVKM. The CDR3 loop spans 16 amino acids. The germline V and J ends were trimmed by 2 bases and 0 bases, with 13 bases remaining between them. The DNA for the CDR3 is TGTGCCAGCAGTTTAGCGACAAGGCCTTCTAACTATGGCTACACCTTC. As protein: CASSLATRPSNYGYTF.

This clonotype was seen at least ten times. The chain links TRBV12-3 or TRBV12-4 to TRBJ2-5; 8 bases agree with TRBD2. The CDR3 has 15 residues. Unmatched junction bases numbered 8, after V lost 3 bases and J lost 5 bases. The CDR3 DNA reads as TGTGCCAGCAGTTTTATGGCGGGGGGCGGGGAGACCCAGTACTTC. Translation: CASSFMAGGGETQYF.

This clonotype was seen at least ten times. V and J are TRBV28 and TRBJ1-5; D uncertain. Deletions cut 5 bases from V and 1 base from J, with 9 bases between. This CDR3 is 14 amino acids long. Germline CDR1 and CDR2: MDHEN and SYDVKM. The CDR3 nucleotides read TGTGCCAGCAGTCTTGGGTGGAGCAATCAGCCCCAGCATTTT. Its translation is CASSLGWSNQPQHF.

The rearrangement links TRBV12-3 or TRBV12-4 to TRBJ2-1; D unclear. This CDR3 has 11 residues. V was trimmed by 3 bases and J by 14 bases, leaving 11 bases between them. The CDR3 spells CASSFGDIEFF. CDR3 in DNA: TGTGCCAGCAGTTTTGGGGATATCGAGTTCTTC.

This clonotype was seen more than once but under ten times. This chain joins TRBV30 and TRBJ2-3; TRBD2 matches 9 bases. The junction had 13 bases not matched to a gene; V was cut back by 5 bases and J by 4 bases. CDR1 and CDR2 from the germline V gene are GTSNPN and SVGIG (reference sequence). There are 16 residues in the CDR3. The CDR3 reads CAWDTGTSTIADTQYF. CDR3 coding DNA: TGTGCCTGGGATACCGGGACTAGCACAATTGCAGATACGCAGTATTTT.

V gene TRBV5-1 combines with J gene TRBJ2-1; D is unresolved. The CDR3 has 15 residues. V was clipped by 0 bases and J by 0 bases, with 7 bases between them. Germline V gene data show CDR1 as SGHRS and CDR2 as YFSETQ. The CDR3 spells CASSLAEGSYNEQFF. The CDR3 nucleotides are TGCGCCAGCAGCTTGGCGGAAGGCTCCTACAATGAGCAGTTCTTC.

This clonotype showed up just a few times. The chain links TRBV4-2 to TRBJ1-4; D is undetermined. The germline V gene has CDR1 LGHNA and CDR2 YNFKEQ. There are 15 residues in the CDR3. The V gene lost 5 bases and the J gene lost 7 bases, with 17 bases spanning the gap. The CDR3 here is CASSSTDSYFEKLFF. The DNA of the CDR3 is TGTGCCAGCAGCTCGACGGATTCTTATTTTGAAAAACTGTTTTTT.

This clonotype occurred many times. The CDR3 DNA reads as TGTGCCAGCAGCTTAGTCTCTAGCGGTGACAATGAGCAGTTCTTC. As protein: CASSLVSSGDNEQFF. The rearrangement joins TRBV13 to TRBJ2-1; 7 bases match TRBD2. J was trimmed by 5 bases and V by 1 base; bases with no gene match: 5. The CDR3 sequence is 15 residues long. Germline loops: CDR1 PRHDT, CDR2 FYEKMQ (reference sequence). The full variable domain, rest sourced from reference TRBV13 and TRBJ2-1, is AAGVIQSPRHLIKEKRETATLKCYPIPRHDTVYWYQQGPGQDPQFLISFYEKMQSDKGSIPDRFSAQQFSDYHSELNMSSLELGDSALYFCASSLVSSGDNEQFFGPGTRLTVL.

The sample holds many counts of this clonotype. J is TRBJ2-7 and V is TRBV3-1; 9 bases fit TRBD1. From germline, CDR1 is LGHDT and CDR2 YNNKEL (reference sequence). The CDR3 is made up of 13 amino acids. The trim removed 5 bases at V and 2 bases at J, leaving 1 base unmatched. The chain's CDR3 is CASSNRGPYEQYF. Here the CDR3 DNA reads TGTGCCAGCAGCAACAGGGGGCCCTACGAGCAGTACTTC.

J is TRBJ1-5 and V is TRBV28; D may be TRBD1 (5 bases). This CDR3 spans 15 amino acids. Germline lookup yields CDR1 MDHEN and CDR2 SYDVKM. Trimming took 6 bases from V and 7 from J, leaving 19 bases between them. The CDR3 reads CASSPYRGSGQPQHF. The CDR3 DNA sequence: TGTGCCAGCAGCCCGTACCGGGGGTCGGGCCAGCCCCAGCATTTT.

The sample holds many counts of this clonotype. The CDR3 protein is CSAGTYNEQFF. The CDR3 nucleotides read TGCAGTGCTGGGACCTACAATGAGCAGTTCTTC. The chain joins TRBV20-1 to TRBJ2-1; D uncertain. Trimming removed 5 bases at V and 2 bases at J, with 4 bases between. Germline V lookup: CDR1 DFQATT, CDR2 SNEGSKA (reference sequence). The length of the CDR3 is 11 residues.

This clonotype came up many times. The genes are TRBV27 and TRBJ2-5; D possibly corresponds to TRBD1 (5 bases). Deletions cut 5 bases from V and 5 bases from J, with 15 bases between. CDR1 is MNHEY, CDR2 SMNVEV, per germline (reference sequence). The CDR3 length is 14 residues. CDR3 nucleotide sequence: TGTGCCAGCAGTCCCCCAGGGTCCGTTGAGACCCAGTACTTC. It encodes CASSPPGSVETQYF.

In DNA form, the CDR3 reads TGCAGTGCTAAGCTCCAGCGGCCTAGCACAGATACGCAGTATTTT. Protein sequence: CSAKLQRPSTDTQYF. This chain links TRBV20-1 with TRBJ2-3; the D gene is possibly TRBD2 (5 bases). Deletions cut 4 bases from V and 0 bases from J, with 14 bases between. The CDR3 extends over 15 amino acids. Germline CDR1 and CDR2: DFQATT and SNEGSKA (reference sequence).

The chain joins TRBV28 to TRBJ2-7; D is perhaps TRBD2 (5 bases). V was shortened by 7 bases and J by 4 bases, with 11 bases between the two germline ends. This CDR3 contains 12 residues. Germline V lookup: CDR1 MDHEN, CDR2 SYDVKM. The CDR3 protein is CASNGIGYEQYF. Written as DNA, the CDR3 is TGTGCCAGCAACGGGATTGGGTACGAGCAGTACTTC.

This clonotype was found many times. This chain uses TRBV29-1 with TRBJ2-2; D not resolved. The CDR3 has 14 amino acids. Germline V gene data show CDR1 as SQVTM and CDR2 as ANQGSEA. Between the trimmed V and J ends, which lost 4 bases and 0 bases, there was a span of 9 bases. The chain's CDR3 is CSVVRSSNTGELFF. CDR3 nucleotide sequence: TGCAGCGTTGTGAGGAGTTCGAACACCGGGGAGCTGTTTTTT.

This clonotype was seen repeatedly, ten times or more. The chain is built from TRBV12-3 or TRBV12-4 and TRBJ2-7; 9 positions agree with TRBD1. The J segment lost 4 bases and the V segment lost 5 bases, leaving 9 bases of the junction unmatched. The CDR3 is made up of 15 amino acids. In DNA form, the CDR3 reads TGTGCCAGCAGTGACACCGGGACAGGGAGATACGAGCAGTACTTC. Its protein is CASSDTGTGRYEQYF.

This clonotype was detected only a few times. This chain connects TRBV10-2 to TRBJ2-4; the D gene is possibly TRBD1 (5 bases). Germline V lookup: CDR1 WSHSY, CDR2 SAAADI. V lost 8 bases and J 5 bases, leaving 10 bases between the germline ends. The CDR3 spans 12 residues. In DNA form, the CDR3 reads TGCGCCAGCCGACAACAGGAAAACATTCAGTACTTC. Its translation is CASRQQENIQYF.

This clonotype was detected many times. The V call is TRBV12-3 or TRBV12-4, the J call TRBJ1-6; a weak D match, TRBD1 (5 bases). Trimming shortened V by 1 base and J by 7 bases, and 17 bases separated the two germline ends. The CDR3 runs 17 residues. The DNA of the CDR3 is TGTGCCAGCAGTTTAGTGACCGCAGGGCCCTTAAATTCACCCCTCCACTTT. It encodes CASSLVTAGPLNSPLHF.

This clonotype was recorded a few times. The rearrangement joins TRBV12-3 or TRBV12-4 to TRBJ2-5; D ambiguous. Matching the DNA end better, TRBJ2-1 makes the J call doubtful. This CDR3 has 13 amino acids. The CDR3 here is CASRSIGRNEQFF. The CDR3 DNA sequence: TGTGCCAGCAGGAGCATTGGGCGGAATGAGCAGTTCTTC.